The 28 T cell receptor beta chains below were found in one sample sequenced in a study of Graves' ophthalmopathy and Graves' hyperthyroidism. Amplification from RNA transcripts yielded the TCR beta CDR3 regions. The first-round RT-PCR employed HTBI primers together with the Qiagen OneStep RT-PCR kit. A multiplex PCR was then performed as the second round. Each CDR3 protein gets one entry after TCRdb re-called the multiplex PCR reads with MiXCR. The sample carries about 700,000 distinct CDR3 sequences, approximately 40% recorded once. Sequences were obtained from peripheral blood. These receptors were taken from an adult man with Graves' ophthalmopathy.

This clonotype was detected a few times. The chain employs TRBV13 and TRBJ2-5; possibly TRBD1 for D (5 bases). The V end lost 8 bases, the J end lost 4 bases, and 14 bases lay between the germline ends. The germline gives CDR1 PRHDT, CDR2 FYEKMQ (reference sequence). There are 13 residues in the CDR3. Written as DNA, the CDR3 is TGTGCCAGCTCCCAGGGCGCGGCAGAGACCCAGTACTTC. Translating gives CASSQGAAETQYF. The entire variable domain, with the rest obtained from reference TRBV13 and TRBJ2-5, is as follows: AAGVIQSPRHLIKEKRETATLKCYPIPRHDTVYWYQQGPGQDPQFLISFYEKMQSDKGSIPDRFSAQQFSDYHSELNMSSLELGDSALYFCASSQGAAETQYFGPGTRLLVL.

A remark on this clonotype: This CDR3 is missing its conserved last phenylalanine or tryptophan, likely due to a read error. The chain has TRBV20-1 and TRBJ2-7; 7 bases are shared with TRBD1. The length of the CDR3 is 11 residues. Trimming removed 6 bases from V and 4 bases from J; junction bases left unmatched: 3. Germline V CDR1 and CDR2: DFQATT, SNEGSKA (reference sequence). The CDR3 here is CSAQTGYEQYC. The DNA of the CDR3 is TGCAGTGCCCAGACAGGGTACGAGCAGTACTGC.

This clonotype has ten or more counts. The chain joins TRBV20-1 to TRBJ1-2; maybe TRBD1 (6 bases). The CDR3 runs 13 residues. Germline V lookup: CDR1 DFQATT, CDR2 SNEGSKA (reference sequence). Trimming stripped 2 bases from V and 5 bases from J, with 12 bases between. The CDR3 sequence is CSARTQGAYGYTF. The CDR3 DNA sequence: TGCAGTGCTAGAACACAGGGAGCTTATGGCTACACCTTC.

This clonotype was detected ten times or more. The chain employs TRBV7-9 and TRBJ2-7, with D possibly being TRBD1 (6 bases). The germline V gene encodes CDR1 SEHNR and CDR2 FQNEAQ (reference sequence). V gave up 0 bases and J gave up 3 bases, with 12 bases separating them. The CDR3 covers 15 residues. CDR3 amino acids: CASSLAAGADYEQYF. DNA for the CDR3: TGTGCCAGCAGCTTAGCGGCAGGGGCGGACTACGAGCAGTACTTC.

The V call is TRBV7-9, the J call TRBJ2-2, with D tentatively TRBD2 (7 bases). CDR1 and CDR2 from the germline V gene are SEHNR and FQNEAQ (reference sequence). The CDR3 is 16 residues long. Trimming removed 7 bases from V and 2 bases from J, with 17 bases in between. DNA for the CDR3: TGTGCCAGCACCCGATACAGGGAGGGAAACACCGGGGAGCTGTTTTTT. Protein product: CASTRYREGNTGELFF.

This clonotype was observed at least ten times. The V gene is TRBV10-1, the J gene TRBJ2-7; D gene uncertain. Trimming left V 5 bases short and J 8 bases short, with 19 bases between. This CDR3 is 14 amino acids long. Germline CDR1 is WNHNN and CDR2 is SYGVQD (reference sequence). CDR3 DNA sequence: TGCGCCAGCAGTTCCAATCCGGCCCAAGGGCAGCAGTACTTC. Translation gives CASSSNPAQGQQYF.

This clonotype turned up a few times. The J gene is TRBJ1-2, the V gene TRBV6-6; no clear D. Trimming cost V 2 bases and J 8 bases, with 15 bases left between them. The CDR3 totals 14 residues. Germline V gene lookup returns CDR1 MNHNY and CDR2 SVGAGI (reference sequence). CDR3 in DNA: TGTGCCAGCAGTTACCCGGGCGCCGCGGGAGGCTACACCTTC. It is translated as CASSYPGAAGGYTF.

The chain couples TRBV5-1 to TRBJ1-1, with 7 bases fitting TRBD1. The germline V gene encodes CDR1 SGHRS and CDR2 YFSETQ. The CDR3 is 16 amino acids. V dropped 4 bases and J dropped 4; count of bases not matched to a gene: 13. Here the CDR3 reads CASSARADRVGTEAFF. CDR3 nucleotide sequence: TGCGCCAGCAGCGCCCGAGCCGACAGGGTTGGCACTGAAGCTTTCTTT.

Comment on this clonotype: Being one base from a much bigger clone, this may be a read error. The final CDR3 position lacks the conserved phenylalanine or tryptophan, pointing to a likely read error. The chain employs TRBV2 and TRBJ2-7, with D unclear. The CDR3 has 10 residues. V lost 8 bases, J lost 7 bases, and 9 bases lay in between. In germline, CDR1 is SNHLY, CDR2 FYNNEI. CDR3 sequence: CASLGLEQYS. CDR3 DNA sequence: TGTGCCAGCCTGGGGTTGGAGCAGTACTCC.

This clonotype came up a few times. This chain uses TRBV10-3 with TRBJ2-2; possibly TRBD2 for D (5 bases). CDR1 ENHRY and CDR2 SYGVKD come from the germline V gene. This CDR3 spans 13 amino acids. V lost 9 bases to trimming and J lost 5 bases, with 13 bases between them. CDR3 nucleotides: TGTGCCATATCCTTCGGAGGTACCGGGGAGCTGTTTTTT. This translates into CAISFGGTGELFF.

This chain connects TRBV10-2 to TRBJ2-2; 8 nucleotides line up with TRBD1. The CDR3 sequence is 14 residues long. Germline V gene sequence: CDR1 WSHSY, CDR2 SAAADI. The trim removed 8 bases at V and 4 bases at J, leaving 6 bases unmatched. This chain's CDR3 is CASDDRGLTGELFF. The CDR3 DNA is TGCGCCAGCGACGACAGGGGACTCACCGGGGAGCTGTTTTTT.

Note on this clonotype: Its ends do not fully match the called genes, so a read error is possible. CDR3 DNA sequence: TGTGCCGGCAGGGGGACGAGAAATTCACCCCTCCACTTT. This translates into CAGRGTRNSPLHF. The chain has TRBV28 and TRBJ1-6; TRBD1 matches at 7 bases. Germline CDR1 MDHEN, CDR2 SYDVKM. The CDR3 length is 13 residues.

V usage is TRBV7-6 and J usage is TRBJ2-7; maybe TRBD2 (7 bases). The ends were cut back, 6 bases at V and 5 bases at J, with 20 bases in the middle. The CDR3 consists of 15 residues. The germline V gene encodes CDR1 SGHVS and CDR2 FNYEAQ. This CDR3 reads CASRGDYGSGDEQYF. The CDR3 region has the DNA TGTGCCAGCAGGGGGGACTACGGGTCAGGGGACGAGCAGTACTTC.

This clonotype came up once. Written as DNA, the CDR3 is TGTGCCAGCAGGTCTCGGGAGTCTTGGAATGAGCAGTACTTC. Amino acid sequence: CASRSRESWNEQYF. The J gene is TRBJ2-5, the V gene TRBV25-1, with a weak D call TRBD2 (6 bases). CDR3 size: 14 residues. Germline CDR1 MGHDK, CDR2 SYGVNS. The V gene lost 6 bases and the J gene lost 11 bases, with 22 bases spanning the gap.

The CDR3 DNA reads TGTGCCAGCAGTTTGCCATATCAGCCCCAGCATTTT. Amino acids: CASSLPYQPQHF. The rearrangement uses TRBV28 and TRBJ1-5; no clear D gene. This CDR3 comprises 12 residues. Trimming took off 3 bases at V and 5 bases at J, with 5 bases between the two ends. Germline loops: CDR1 MDHEN, CDR2 SYDVKM.

In the case of this clonotype: This may be a read error, as it is one base from a much larger clone. The chain couples TRBV15 to TRBJ2-7; D call uncertain. The length of the CDR3 is 14 residues. Germline assignment: CDR1 LNHNV and CDR2 YYDKDF (reference sequence). CDR3 DNA sequence: TGTACCACCAGCAGAGATGCGGTCTCCTACGAGCAGTACTTC. Translated: CTTSRDAVSYEQYF.

This clonotype has at least ten counts. This chain connects TRBV20-1 to TRBJ1-1; TRBD1 is a possible D gene (6 bases). CDR1 is DFQATT and CDR2 is SNEGSKA in the germline V gene (reference sequence). The CDR3 totals 12 residues. V was trimmed by 6 bases and J by 4 bases, leaving 12 bases between them. The CDR3 protein is CSASPGVTEAFF. CDR3 nucleotides: TGCAGTGCGTCCCCAGGGGTCACTGAAGCTTTCTTT.

This clonotype was recorded at least ten times. The chain couples TRBV10-3 to TRBJ2-5, with no clear D. Germline values: CDR1 ENHRY, CDR2 SYGVKD. CDR3 length: 12 residues. V dropped 0 bases and J dropped 6 bases, with 5 bases sitting between them. For the CDR3, the DNA is TGTGCCATCAGTGAGTCGATGCAGACCCAGTACTTC. This encodes CAISESMQTQYF.

DNA for the CDR3: TGTGCCAGCAGCTTTTTTACAGGGGGAATGAACACTGAAGCTTTCTTT. Translation: CASSFFTGGMNTEAFF. V gene TRBV7-9 combines with J gene TRBJ1-1; 8 bases fit TRBD1. The CDR3 runs 16 residues. Germline CDR1 and CDR2: SEHNR and FQNEAQ (reference sequence). Losses at the gene ends were 3 bases for V and 0 bases for J; bases not matched to a gene: 6.

In its sample, this clonotype was seen many times. The V call is TRBV2, the J call TRBJ2-7; no definite D call. CDR3 length equals 12 residues. Germline V gene sequence: CDR1 SNHLY, CDR2 FYNNEI. V lost 3 bases and J 5 bases, leaving 8 bases between the germline ends. For the CDR3, the DNA is TGTGCCAGCAGTGATCTTATCGACGAGCAGTACTTC. It encodes CASSDLIDEQYF.

This clonotype showed up just a few times. Its ends do not fully match the called genes, so a read error is possible. The J gene is TRBJ1-5, the V gene TRBV24-1, with D possibly TRBD1 on 5 matching bases. The CDR3 length is 15 residues. Germline V CDR1 and CDR2: KGHDR, SFDVKD. The CDR3 loop reads CASSLSAGSNQPQHF. The DNA for the CDR3 is TGTGCCAGCAGTCTCAGCGCAGGGAGCAATCAGCCCCAGCATTTT.

The chain recombines TRBV20-1 with TRBJ1-2; no clear D. Trimming removed 3 bases from V and 4 bases from J, with 9 bases in between. Germline CDR1 reads DFQATT; CDR2 reads SNEGSKA (reference sequence). The CDR3 sequence is 12 residues long. The chain's CDR3 is CSASGSVYGYTF. The CDR3 DNA follows: TGCAGTGCTAGCGGGTCCGTCTATGGCTACACCTTC.

Remarks on this clonotype: Relative to the germline gene, one junction end is altered; a read error may explain this. The V call is TRBV2, the J call TRBJ2-7, with D unresolved. The CDR3 is 17 amino acids. CDR1 is SNHLY and CDR2 is FYNNEI in the germline V gene. The CDR3 reads CASSQSPEKPSSYEQYF. The CDR3, as DNA: TGCGCCAGCAGCCAAAGCCCGGAGAAACCTAGCTCCTACGAGCAGTACTTC.

In nucleotides, the CDR3 is TGTGCCAGCATCACAGGGTATAGGGGTGATTCACCCCTCCACTTT. The encoded protein is CASITGYRGDSPLHF. The chain uses TRBV6-6 and TRBJ1-6; possibly TRBD1 for D (6 bases). Germline assignment: CDR1 MNHNY and CDR2 SVGAGI (reference sequence). Trimming pared 7 bases from V and 8 bases from J, leaving 18 bases between. The CDR3 contains 15 residues.

The CDR3 sequence: CASSLASGASTDTQYF. CDR3 nucleotides: TGTGCCAGCAGCTTAGCGTCGGGGGCCAGCACAGATACGCAGTATTTT. The gene calls are TRBV7-8 and TRBJ2-3, with D perhaps given as TRBD1 or TRBD2 (6 bases each). Trimming pared 0 bases from V and 0 bases from J, leaving 10 bases between. The germline gives CDR1 SGHVS, CDR2 FQNEAQ. The CDR3 contains 16 residues.

The J gene is TRBJ1-1, the V gene TRBV10-1, with D tentatively TRBD1 (6 bases). This CDR3 contains 11 residues. Germline V gene data show CDR1 as WNHNN and CDR2 as SYGVQD (reference sequence). The CDR3 nucleotides are TGCCCCGCAGTAGGGGGCACTGAAGCTTTCTTT. Its protein product is CPAVGGTEAFF.

This chain connects TRBV6-5 to TRBJ1-6; TRBD1 agrees at 7 bases. The germline gives CDR1 MNHEY, CDR2 SVGAGI. The V segment lost 4 bases and the J segment 7 bases; nucleotides outside the gene matches: 10. The CDR3 is 16 residues long. In DNA, the CDR3 is TGTGCCAGCAGTTCTAGACAGGGTTCACCAAATTCACCCCTCCACTTT. Protein sequence: CASSSRQGSPNSPLHF.

This clonotype occurred a few times. At one of its ends the junction is not consistent with the germline gene, which may arise from a read error. The chain combines TRBV7-2 with TRBJ1-1, with 7 nucleotides matching TRBD1. CDR1 and CDR2 (germline): SGHTA, FQGNSA. This CDR3 spans 16 amino acids. This CDR3 is CASSQVETGTDTEAFF. CDR3 sequence (DNA): TGCGCCAGCAGCCAGGTAGAGACAGGGACGGACACTGAAGCTTTCTTT.